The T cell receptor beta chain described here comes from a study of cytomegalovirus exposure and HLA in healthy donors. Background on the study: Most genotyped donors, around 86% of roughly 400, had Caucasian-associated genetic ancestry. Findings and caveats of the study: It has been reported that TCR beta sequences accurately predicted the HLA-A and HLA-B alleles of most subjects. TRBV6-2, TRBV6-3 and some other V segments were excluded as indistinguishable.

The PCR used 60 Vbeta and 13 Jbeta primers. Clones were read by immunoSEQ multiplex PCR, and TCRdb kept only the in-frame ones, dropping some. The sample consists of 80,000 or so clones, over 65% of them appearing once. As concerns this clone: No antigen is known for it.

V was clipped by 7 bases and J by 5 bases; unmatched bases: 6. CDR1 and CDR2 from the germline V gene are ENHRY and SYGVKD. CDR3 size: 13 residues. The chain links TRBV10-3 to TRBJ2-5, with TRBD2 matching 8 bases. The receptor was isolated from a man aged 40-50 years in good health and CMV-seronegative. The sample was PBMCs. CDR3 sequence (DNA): TGTGCCATCACCAGCGGGAGAGGGGAGACCCAGTACTTC. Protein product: CAITSGRGETQYF.